The rows below give T cell receptor beta chains drawn from one sample of a study of cytomegalovirus exposure and HLA in healthy donors. Assay: immunoSEQ multiplex PCR; the TCRdb copy retains only in-frame clones and omits some. The repertoire includes approximately 190,000 clones, more than 60% of them detected once, and approximately 2% sits in the top ten. The specimen sequenced was PBMCs. These receptors all stem from a woman aged 25 to 39 in good health and CMV-seropositive. Each CDR3 is given with its conserved first and last residue. D genes are given only for firm matches. Rows may omit the clone size; those that give it use once, few, many or a size class.

TGTGCCAGCAGTGACTCCCCAGGGGGCTATGGCTACACCTTC	CASSDSPGGYGYTF	-	TRBV6-4	TRBJ1-2	TRBD1
TGTGCCAGCAGCGTAGACCCCGTAGCCTCCTACGAGCAGTACTTC	CASSVDPVASYEQYF	-	TRBV9	TRBJ2-7	-
TGTGCCAGCAGTGAAGTGGGCCAGGGGCGCAACAATGAGCAGTTCTTC	CASSEVGQGRNNEQFF	once	TRBV2	TRBJ2-1	-
TGTGCCAGCAGCGTAGCGGTAGGGAGGAACACTGAAGCTTTCTTT	CASSVAVGRNTEAFF	-	TRBV9	TRBJ1-1	-
TGTGCCAGTAGTGTGACAGGGGGCGGTCAGCCCCAGCATTTT	CASSVTGGGQPQHF	-	TRBV19	TRBJ1-5	TRBD1
TGCAGCGTTGTTACAGGGGGCTATGGCTACACCTTC	CSVVTGGYGYTF	-	TRBV29-1	TRBJ1-2	TRBD1
TGTGCCAGCAGTAGGACTAGCGGGAGTACAGATACGCAGTATTTT	CASSRTSGSTDTQYF	-	TRBV5-8	TRBJ2-3	TRBD2
TGTGCCAGTAGTCCCCGAAGCTCTGGAAACACCATATATTTT	CASSPRSSGNTIYF	-	TRBV7-8	TRBJ1-3	-
TGTGCCAGCAGGGGCTCCAGTGGCAATCAGCCCCAGCATTTT	CASRGSSGNQPQHF	-	TRBV27	TRBJ1-5	-
TGTGCCAGCAGCCAACTAGCGGGGGAGACCTACGAGCAGTACTTC	CASSQLAGETYEQYF	-	TRBV6-5	TRBJ2-7	TRBD2
TGTGCCAGCTCACCAAAAATTTGGACAGGGGTCGTCGGGGAGCTGTTTTTT	CASSPKIWTGVVGELFF	-	TRBV18	TRBJ2-2	TRBD1
TGTGCCAGCAGTCCTAGGTTGGGGGGAGAGCAGTTCTTC	CASSPRLGGEQFF	-	TRBV28	TRBJ2-1	-
TGTGCCAGCAGCCTACAGGGAGAGGCTAATGAAAAACTGTTTTTT	CASSLQGEANEKLFF	few	TRBV5-6	TRBJ1-4	-
TGCGCCAGCAGCACTGGACTAGCGGGTCTTGCAGATACGCAGTATTTT	CASSTGLAGLADTQYF	-	TRBV5-1	TRBJ2-3	TRBD2
TGCAGCGTTGCGCAGGGAGGTGGAAACACCATATATTTT	CSVAQGGGNTIYF	once	TRBV29-1	TRBJ1-3	-
TGTGCCAGTTCCCCGACAGGGGGAGGCAATCAGCCCCAGCATTTT	CASSPTGGGNQPQHF	-	TRBV6-5	TRBJ1-5	TRBD1
TGTGCCAGCAGTTACAGGGCGTCGGGAGGAAACACCATATATTTT	CASSYRASGGNTIYF	-	TRBV6-5	TRBJ1-3	-
TGTGCCAGCAAAACCGACCCCCGGGACGGGAGGGATGAAAAACTGTTTTTT	CASKTDPRDGRDEKLFF	few	TRBV28	TRBJ1-4	-
TGTGCCAGCAGTTCACAATACGCGGGCGAGCAGTACTTC	CASSSQYAGEQYF	-	TRBV27	TRBJ2-7	-
TGCGCCAGCAGCCAAGATGGTAACCAGCAGGGTACGCAGTATTTT	CASSQDGNQQGTQYF	few	TRBV4-1	TRBJ2-3	-
TGTGCCAGCAGCTCTCAGGCGGGGCTCTACAATGAGCAGTTCTTC	CASSSQAGLYNEQFF	-	TRBV7-2	TRBJ2-1	-
TGTGCCAGTAGTACCAAACAGGGGGCTGGGGCCAACGTCCTGACTTTC	CASSTKQGAGANVLTF	-	TRBV19	TRBJ2-6	TRBD1
TGTGCCAGCAGAGAGGACAGAAATGGGGTATCACCCCTCCACTTT	CASREDRNGVSPLHF	-	TRBV28	TRBJ1-6	-
TGTGCCAGCAGTGCAAACGGGGGATCAACAGATACGCAGTATTTT	CASSANGGSTDTQYF	few	TRBV2	TRBJ2-3	-
TGTGCCAGCAGCCAAGCTCTCCTGGGAGGGGGCACAGATACGCAGTATTTT	CASSQALLGGGTDTQYF	-	TRBV4-2	TRBJ2-3	TRBD2
TGTGCCAGCACCCTCCGGGTCCAAGAGACCCAGTACTTC	CASTLRVQETQYF	-	TRBV7-9	TRBJ2-5	-
TGTGCCAGCAGGGGGGGGGCGGCGTATACTGAAGCTTTCTTT	CASRGGAAYTEAFF	-	TRBV6-5	TRBJ1-1	-
TGTGCCACCAGCAGAGGTCCAGGAAATCAGCCCCAGCATTTT	CATSRGPGNQPQHF	-	TRBV15	TRBJ1-5	-
TGTGCCAGCAGCTTAAGCGGAGCCTACGAGCAGTACTTC	CASSLSGAYEQYF	-	TRBV7-3	TRBJ2-7	-
TGTGCCAGTAGTCTACCTCCCGGGAGATATGGCTACACCTTC	CASSLPPGRYGYTF	-	TRBV19	TRBJ1-2	-
TGTGCCAGCAGCGCCGGCGGGACAGGGGGTGGCTACACCTTC	CASSAGGTGGGYTF	few	TRBV9	TRBJ1-2	TRBD1
TGTGCCAGCTCACCGAAGCAGGGGGCTGAAGCTTTCTTT	CASSPKQGAEAFF	few	TRBV18	TRBJ1-1	TRBD1
TGCGCCAGGGCGACGGGAATCACAGATACGCAGTATTTT	CARATGITDTQYF	-	TRBV5-1	TRBJ2-3	-
TGTGCCAGTACGGGAGGACAGGGGGTCACAGATACGCAGTATTTT	CASTGGQGVTDTQYF	-	TRBV19	TRBJ2-3	TRBD1
TGTGCCAGCCGCCGGGACAGGGGGCAAGATACGCAGTATTTT	CASRRDRGQDTQYF	-	TRBV6-1	TRBJ2-3	TRBD1
TGTGCCAGCAGGGAAGCGGGAGGGGGCGAGACCCAGTACTTC	CASREAGGGETQYF	-	TRBV27	TRBJ2-5	TRBD2
TGTGCCAGCAGTGCCCCGGGACTAGCGGGAGGGGATACGCAGTATTTT	CASSAPGLAGGDTQYF	-	TRBV6-6	TRBJ2-3	TRBD2
TGTGCCAGCAGCTTAGGGGGACAGGGGCGCGATGAGCAGTTCTTC	CASSLGGQGRDEQFF	-	TRBV11-3	TRBJ2-1	TRBD1
TGCGCCAGCAGCTTCGGTCGCCAGGCCTTCGAGCAGTACTTC	CASSFGRQAFEQYF	-	TRBV5-1	TRBJ2-7	-
TGTGCCATCAGTGAGATTCGGGAGAACACTGAAGCTTTCTTT	CAISEIRENTEAFF	-	TRBV10-3	TRBJ1-1	-
TGTGCCAGCAGTGAAGGAAGCCTAGCGGGGGGGACCCAGTACTTC	CASSEGSLAGGTQYF	-	TRBV2	TRBJ2-5	TRBD2
TGTGCCAGCTCCCTTAACAGCTACAATGAGCAGTTCTTC	CASSLNSYNEQFF	-	TRBV7-2	TRBJ2-1	-
TGCAGCGTTGTACCGGGACAGGGGCGTAAGTCCTACGAGCAGTACTTC	CSVVPGQGRKSYEQYF	few	TRBV29-1	TRBJ2-7	TRBD1
TGCGCCAGCAGCGGCTTTCTCCGCAGGACAGGGAGCACTGAAGCTTTCTTT	CASSGFLRRTGSTEAFF	-	TRBV5-1	TRBJ1-1	TRBD1
TGTGCCAGCAGCTCGACAGCAACGGCTTTCTTT	CASSSTATAFF	-	TRBV7-2	TRBJ1-1	-
TGTGCCAGCAGCGCACCAGGGGGCGTTTTCGGCTACACCTTC	CASSAPGGVFGYTF	-	TRBV7-2	TRBJ1-2	TRBD1
TGTGCCAGCAGCTATCTAGGGACTAGCGGCGAGTTCTTC	CASSYLGTSGEFF	-	TRBV11-2	TRBJ2-1	TRBD2
TGTGCCTGGAGGGGAGCGGGGACTGGGGCCAACGTCCTGACTTTC	CAWRGAGTGANVLTF	few	TRBV30	TRBJ2-6	TRBD2
TGCGCCAGCAGCCAAGTTGCAGTGATAGCGGGAGGTTATGAGCAGTTCTTC	CASSQVAVIAGGYEQFF	-	TRBV4-3	TRBJ2-1	TRBD2
TGCGCCAGCAGCTCGGGGACAGGCGTTATCTCTGGAAACACCATATATTTT	CASSSGTGVISGNTIYF	-	TRBV5-1	TRBJ1-3	TRBD1
TGCGCCAGCAGTCAGTGGCTTGGATACACCGGGGAGCTGTTCACTGAGCTGTTTTTT	CASSQWLGYTGELFTELFF	-	TRBV23-1	TRBJ2-2	-
TGTGCCAGCAGCTCAACCCGGACAGGGGGCCCAGTAAACTATGGCTACACCTTC	CASSSTRTGGPVNYGYTF	-	TRBV25-1	TRBJ1-2	TRBD1